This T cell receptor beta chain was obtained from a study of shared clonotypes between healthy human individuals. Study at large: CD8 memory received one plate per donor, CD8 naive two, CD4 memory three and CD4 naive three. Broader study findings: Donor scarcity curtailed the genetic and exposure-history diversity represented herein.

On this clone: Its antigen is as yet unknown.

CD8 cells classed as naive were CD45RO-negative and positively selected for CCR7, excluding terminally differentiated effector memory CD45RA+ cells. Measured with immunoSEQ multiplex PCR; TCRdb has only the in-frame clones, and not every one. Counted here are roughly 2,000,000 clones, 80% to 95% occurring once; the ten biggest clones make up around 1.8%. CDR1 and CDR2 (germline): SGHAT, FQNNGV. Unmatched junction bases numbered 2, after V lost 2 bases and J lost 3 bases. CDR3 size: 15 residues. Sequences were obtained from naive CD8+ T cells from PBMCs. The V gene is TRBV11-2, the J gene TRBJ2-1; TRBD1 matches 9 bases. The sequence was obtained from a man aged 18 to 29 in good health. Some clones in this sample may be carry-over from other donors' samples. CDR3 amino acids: CASSLTGGGYNEQFF. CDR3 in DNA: TGTGCCAGCAGCTTAACAGGGGGCGGCTACAATGAGCAGTTCTTC.